This T cell receptor beta chain was identified during a study of post-analysis software for immune sequencing data. Study-level points and caveats: A handful of TRBV segments, including TRBV5-6, TRBV5-1 and TRBV20-1, were more frequent in patients than controls.

The TCR beta cDNA libraries contained unique molecular identifiers. TCRdb re-derived calls from the PCR reads in MiXCR, one entry per CDR3 protein. In the table there are roughly 570,000 distinct CDR3 sequences, 34% of which are singletons. This clonotype was seen only a few times. Its specificity is not known. The CDR3 runs to 13 residues. Deletions cut 0 bases from V and 3 bases from J, with 6 bases between. Germline loops: CDR1 LNHNV, CDR2 YYDKDF (reference sequence). Sequences were obtained from blood. The clonotype comes from a girl under 18 with multiple sclerosis. This chain connects TRBV15 to TRBJ2-7; D not certain. CDR3 nucleotides: TGTGCCACCAGCAGAGACTTGAGCTACGAGCAGTACTTC. Translation gives CATSRDLSYEQYF.